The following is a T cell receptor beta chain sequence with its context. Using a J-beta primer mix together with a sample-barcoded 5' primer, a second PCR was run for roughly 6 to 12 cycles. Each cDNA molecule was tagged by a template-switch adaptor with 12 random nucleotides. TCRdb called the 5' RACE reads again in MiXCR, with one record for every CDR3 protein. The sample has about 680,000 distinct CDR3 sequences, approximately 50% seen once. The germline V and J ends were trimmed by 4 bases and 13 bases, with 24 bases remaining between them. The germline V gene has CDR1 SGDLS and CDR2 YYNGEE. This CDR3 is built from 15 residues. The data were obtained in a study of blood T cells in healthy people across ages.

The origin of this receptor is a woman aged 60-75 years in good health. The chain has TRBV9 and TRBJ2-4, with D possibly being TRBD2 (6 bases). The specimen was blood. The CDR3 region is CASSPRLDWHDEQYF. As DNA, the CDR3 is TGTGCCAGCAGCCCCCGACTAGACTGGCATGATGAGCAGTACTTC.